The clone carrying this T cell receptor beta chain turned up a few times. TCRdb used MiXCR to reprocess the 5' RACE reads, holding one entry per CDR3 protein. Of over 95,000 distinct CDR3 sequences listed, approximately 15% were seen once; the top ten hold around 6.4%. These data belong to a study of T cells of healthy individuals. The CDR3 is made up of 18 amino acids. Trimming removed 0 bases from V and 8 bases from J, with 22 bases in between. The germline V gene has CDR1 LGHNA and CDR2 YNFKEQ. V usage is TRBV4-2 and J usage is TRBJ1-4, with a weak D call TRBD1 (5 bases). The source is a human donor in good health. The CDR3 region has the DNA TGTGCCAGCAGCCAAGATCAATTGAGAAAGGTCGGGGGGGAAAAACTGTTTTTT. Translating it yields CASSQDQLRKVGGEKLFF.